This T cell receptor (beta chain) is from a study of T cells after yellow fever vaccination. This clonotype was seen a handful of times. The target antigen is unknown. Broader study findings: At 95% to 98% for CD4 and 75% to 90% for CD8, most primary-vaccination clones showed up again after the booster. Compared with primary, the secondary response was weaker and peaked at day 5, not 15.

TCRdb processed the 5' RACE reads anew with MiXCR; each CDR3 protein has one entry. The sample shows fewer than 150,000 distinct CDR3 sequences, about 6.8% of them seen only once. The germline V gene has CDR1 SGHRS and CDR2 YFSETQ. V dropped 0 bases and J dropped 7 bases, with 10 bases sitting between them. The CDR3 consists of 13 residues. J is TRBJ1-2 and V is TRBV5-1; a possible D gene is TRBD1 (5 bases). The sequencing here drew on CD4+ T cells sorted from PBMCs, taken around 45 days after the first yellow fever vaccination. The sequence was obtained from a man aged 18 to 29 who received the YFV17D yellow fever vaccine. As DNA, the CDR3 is TGCGCCAGCAGCTTGGCAGGGAAGTCTGGCTACACCTTC. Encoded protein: CASSLAGKSGYTF.